This T cell receptor beta chain was identified during a study of blood T cell repertoires in COVID-19. CDR1 SGHNT and CDR2 YYREEE come from the germline V gene (reference sequence). Trimming cost V 0 bases and J 4 bases; bases outside gene matches: 0. The CDR3 is made up of 14 amino acids. Enrolled during active infection, Seattle patients were then followed longitudinally. Only in-frame clones appear in the TCRdb table, and some are missing; sequencing was by immunoSEQ multiplex PCR. This table has 170,000 or so clones, around four fifths appearing once. This sequence was found in a woman aged 70-85 years with COVID-19, enrolled during active disease. This chain uses TRBV5-4 with TRBJ2-2; 7 bases line up with TRBD1. The source material was peripheral blood. CDR3 in amino acids: CASSLAGGTGELFF. In DNA, the CDR3 is TGTGCCAGCAGCTTGGCAGGGGGCACCGGGGAGCTGTTTTTT.